Listed here are 25 T cell receptor beta chains from one sample, sequenced in a study of T cell responses to AZD1222 COVID-19 vaccine. Assay: immunoSEQ multiplex PCR; the TCRdb copy retains only in-frame clones and omits some. The sample holds roughly 100,000 clones, 75% to 90% seen once. The starting material was peripheral blood, obtained on day 0 of AZD1222 vaccination. These receptor sequences come from an adult in good health.

This clone was counted once. The V gene is TRBV2, the J gene TRBJ1-2; D is undetermined. Trimming shortened V by 8 bases and J by 10 bases, and 8 bases separated the two germline ends. The germline V gene encodes CDR1 SNHLY and CDR2 FYNNEI. This CDR3 has 9 residues. The CDR3 spells CASLQPYTF. CDR3 sequence (DNA): TGTGCCAGCCTACAGCCCTACACCTTC.

The rearrangement uses TRBV19 and TRBJ1-2; maybe TRBD1 (6 bases). Per germline, CDR1 LNHDA and CDR2 SQIVND (reference sequence). The V end was cut by 4 bases, the J end by 5 bases, with 23 bases between. This CDR3 has 17 amino acids. The CDR3 reads CASSTPNPGRGGYGYTF. CDR3 sequence (DNA): TGTGCCAGTAGTACCCCAAACCCCGGCAGGGGAGGGTATGGCTACACCTTC. Filled out from reference TRBV19 and TRBJ1-2, the complete variable domain reads DGGITQSPKYLFRKEGQNVTLSCEQNLNHDAMYWYRQDPGQGLRLIYYSQIVNDFQKGDIAEGYSVSREKKESFPLTVTSAQKNPTAFYLCASSTPNPGRGGYGYTFGSGTRLTVV.

This clone was seen once. This chain joins TRBV11-2 and TRBJ2-1, with TRBD2 identical over 9 bases. The germline gives CDR1 SGHAT, CDR2 FQNNGV. The CDR3 is 16 residues long. V lost 6 bases to trimming and J lost 2 bases; unmatched junction nucleotides: 8. Here the CDR3 DNA reads TGTGCCAGCAGAATAACCCTAGCGGGAACCTACAATGAGCAGTTCTTC. Its translation: CASRITLAGTYNEQFF.

V is TRBV14 and J is TRBJ2-1, with TRBD2 identical over 12 bases. The CDR3 totals 15 residues. CDR1 and CDR2 from the germline V gene are SGHDN and FVKESK. V was clipped by 2 bases and J by 9 bases; unmatched bases: 5. The CDR3 DNA sequence: TGTGCCAGCAGCCAAATACTAGCGGGGGGTTCTGAGCAGTTCTTC. Translated: CASSQILAGGSEQFF.

The chain couples TRBV9 to TRBJ1-5; the match to TRBD1 covers 8 bases. V lost 3 bases, J lost 0 bases, and 5 bases stayed unmatched. Germline V gene data show CDR1 as SGDLS and CDR2 as YYNGEE. This CDR3 is built from 16 residues. The CDR3 DNA reads as TGTGCCAGCAGCGAGGGGACAGGTTATAGCAATCAGCCCCAGCATTTT. Its protein is CASSEGTGYSNQPQHF.

This clone appeared a single time. The chain has TRBV28 and TRBJ2-7; tentatively, D is TRBD2 (7 bases). This CDR3 comprises 12 residues. The germline V gene encodes CDR1 MDHEN and CDR2 SYDVKM. V lost 6 bases to trimming and J lost 3 bases, with 9 bases between them. The CDR3 DNA sequence: TGTGCCAGCAGAGGGGGGGTCTACGAGCAGTACTTC. Its translation is CASRGGVYEQYF.

The chain couples TRBV7-8 to TRBJ1-1, with D uncertain. The V gene's germline CDR1 is SGHVS and CDR2 FQNEAQ. V lost 3 bases to trimming and J lost 1 base, with 6 bases between them. CDR3 length equals 13 residues. This chain's CDR3 is CASSFAGNTEAFF. DNA of the CDR3: TGTGCCAGCAGCTTTGCGGGGAACACTGAAGCTTTCTTT.

The rearrangement joins TRBV7-9 to TRBJ2-3; 8 bases agree with TRBD2. CDR1 is SEHNR, CDR2 FQNEAQ, per germline (reference sequence). V lost 5 bases to trimming and J lost 0 bases; unmatched junction nucleotides: 7. The CDR3 length is 16 residues. CDR3: CASSPNQRGSTDTQYF. The CDR3 coding sequence is TGTGCCAGCAGCCCCAATCAGCGGGGGAGCACAGATACGCAGTATTTT.

V gene TRBV2 combines with J gene TRBJ1-1; unclear D gene. In germline, CDR1 is SNHLY, CDR2 FYNNEI. Trimming stripped 3 bases from V and 0 bases from J, with 11 bases between. The CDR3 consists of 15 residues. The CDR3 DNA sequence: TGTGCCAGCAGTGACTCGAGAGGGATGAACACTGAAGCTTTCTTT. Amino acid sequence: CASSDSRGMNTEAFF. The full variable domain, in which reference TRBV2 and TRBJ1-1 provide the parts outside the CDR3, is EPEVTQTPSHQVTQMGQEVILRCVPISNHLYFYWYRQILGQKVEFLVSFYNNEISEKSEIFDDQFSVERPDGSNFTLKIRSTKLEDSAMYFCASSDSRGMNTEAFFGQGTRLTVV.

This clone was observed a single time. The chain carries TRBV7-9 and TRBJ1-2, with D uncertain. With 3 bases removed from V and 6 bases from J, the gap between germline ends came to 8 bases. Germline V gives CDR1 SEHNR, CDR2 FQNEAQ (reference sequence). The CDR3 contains 12 residues. CDR3 DNA sequence: TGTGCCAGCAGCTTGAACACAGATGGCTACACCTTC. As protein: CASSLNTDGYTF.

The rearrangement uses TRBV11-1 and TRBJ2-6; D remains unclear. The CDR3 is made up of 15 amino acids. Germline loops: CDR1 SGHAT, CDR2 FQDESV (reference sequence). V was trimmed by 5 bases and J by 0 bases, leaving 8 bases between them. CDR3 residues: CASSKPASGANVLTF. The CDR3 region has the DNA TGTGCCAGCAGCAAACCGGCCTCTGGGGCCAACGTCCTGACTTTC. The entire variable domain, with the rest obtained from reference TRBV11-1 and TRBJ2-6, is as follows: EAEVAQSPRYKITEKSQAVAFWCDPISGHATLYWYRQILGQGPELLVQFQDESVVDDSQLPKDRFSAERLKGVDSTLKIQPAELGDSAMYLCASSKPASGANVLTFGAGSRLTVL.

This chain joins TRBV7-9 and TRBJ1-1; unclear D gene. V shed 1 base and J shed 4 bases, with 4 bases lying between them. The CDR3 length is 12 residues. Germline assignment: CDR1 SEHNR and CDR2 FQNEAQ (reference sequence). The CDR3 spells CASSLVVTEAFF. The CDR3 bases are TGTGCCAGCAGCTTAGTGGTCACTGAAGCTTTCTTT.

CDR3 region: CAISGQGGETQYF. The CDR3 nucleotides are TGTGCCATCAGTGGGCAGGGAGGGGAGACCCAGTACTTC. The chain has TRBV10-3 and TRBJ2-5; 7 positions match TRBD2. Germline V gives CDR1 ENHRY, CDR2 SYGVKD. This CDR3 is built from 13 residues. V shed 4 bases, J shed 5 bases, and the junction held 4 bases outside the gene matches.

This rearrangement joins TRBV7-9 to TRBJ1-2; maybe TRBD1 (5 bases). This CDR3 comprises 14 residues. V gave up 5 bases and J gave up 3 bases, with 13 bases separating them. Germline V gives CDR1 SEHNR, CDR2 FQNEAQ (reference sequence). The CDR3, as DNA: TGTGCCAGCAGCAGGGCAGGGATCGACTATGGCTACACCTTC. Protein sequence: CASSRAGIDYGYTF.

The genes are TRBV11-2 and TRBJ1-2; D gene uncertain. This CDR3 has 13 residues. The ends were cut back, 5 bases at V and 2 bases at J, with 9 bases in the middle. Germline V gene sequence: CDR1 SGHAT, CDR2 FQNNGV. The CDR3 nucleotides read TGTGCCAGCAGCCCGGGCCCAAACTATGGCTACACCTTC. Translation: CASSPGPNYGYTF. Variable domain in full (rest from reference TRBV11-2 and TRBJ1-2): EAGVAQSPRYKIIEKRQSVAFWCNPISGHATLYWYQQILGQGPKLLIQFQNNGVVDDSQLPKDRFSAERLKGVDSTLKIQPAKLEDSAVYLCASSPGPNYGYTFGSGTRLTVV.

V is TRBV7-9 and J is TRBJ1-1, with 12 bases that match TRBD1. The V gene's germline CDR1 is SEHNR and CDR2 FQNEAQ (reference sequence). This CDR3 comprises 15 residues. V lost 1 base, J lost 10 bases, and 7 bases stayed unmatched. CDR3 region: CASSLGMGQGARAFF. The CDR3, as DNA: TGTGCCAGCAGCTTAGGTATGGGACAGGGGGCGCGAGCTTTCTTT.

The chain uses TRBV7-8 and TRBJ1-1; the match to TRBD1 covers 9 bases. Germline V CDR1 and CDR2: SGHVS, FQNEAQ. The CDR3 extends over 16 amino acids. Unmatched junction bases numbered 7, after V lost 5 bases and J lost 0 bases. CDR3: CASSRQGGTVNTEAFF. CDR3 nucleotides: TGTGCCAGCAGCCGACAGGGGGGTACGGTGAACACTGAAGCTTTCTTT.

This chain connects TRBV29-1 to TRBJ1-1; TRBD1 aligns across 7 bases. This CDR3 has 14 amino acids. Germline CDR1 reads SQVTM; CDR2 reads ANQGSEA. Trimming removed 6 bases from V and 1 base from J; junction bases left unmatched: 8. CDR3 protein: CSVRTGQENTEAFF. For the CDR3, the DNA is TGCAGCGTCCGGACTGGACAGGAGAACACTGAAGCTTTCTTT.

This chain connects TRBV12-5 to TRBJ1-2; D is ambiguous. The V end was cut by 8 bases, the J end by 8 bases, with 15 bases between. The CDR3 spans 12 residues. CDR1 is LGHNT and CDR2 is FRNRAP in the germline V gene. In DNA form, the CDR3 reads TGTGCTAGTACCAAACTTGGGGTCGGCTACACCTTC. It translates to CASTKLGVGYTF.

V usage is TRBV10-3 and J usage is TRBJ2-1, with 9 bases fitting TRBD2. Trimming removed 3 bases from V and 7 bases from J; junction bases left unmatched: 13. The CDR3 has 17 residues. Per germline, CDR1 ENHRY and CDR2 SYGVKD. The CDR3 DNA reads TGTGCCATCAGTGAAATCTCTCGCGGGAGGGCCGTAAATGAGCAGTTCTTC. Its translation: CAISEISRGRAVNEQFF.

The V gene is TRBV6-5, the J gene TRBJ1-1; D unclear. Trimming removed 0 bases at V and 4 bases at J, with 12 bases between. CDR1 is MNHEY, CDR2 SVGAGI, per germline. This CDR3 region has 15 residues. The CDR3 region is CASSYSFPGSTEAFF. As DNA, the CDR3 is TGTGCCAGCAGTTACTCATTCCCGGGGTCCACTGAAGCTTTCTTT.

The CDR3 coding sequence is TGTGCTAGTGGTTTGGTAATGGGGAGCGGGGAGCTGTTTTTT. Its protein product is CASGLVMGSGELFF. The chain combines TRBV12-5 with TRBJ2-2, with D possibly TRBD2 on 5 matching bases. The CDR3 extends over 14 amino acids. With 0 bases removed from V and 7 bases from J, the gap between germline ends came to 9 bases. Germline CDR1 reads LGHNT; CDR2 reads FRNRAP.

V and J are TRBV6-5 and TRBJ2-1; 8 bases agree with TRBD2. Germline CDR1 and CDR2: MNHEY and SVGAGI. V shed 7 bases, J shed 10 bases, and the junction held 15 bases outside the gene matches. The CDR3 is made up of 15 amino acids. CDR3 sequence (DNA): TGTGCCAGCACCCCCAGGACTAGCTACCCGTCGGAGCAGTTCTTC. Protein product: CASTPRTSYPSEQFF.

V is TRBV7-9 and J is TRBJ1-1, with 7 positions matching TRBD1. Germline CDR1 is SEHNR and CDR2 is FQNEAQ (reference sequence). V lost 10 bases and J lost 0; bases outside the gene matches: 8. CDR3 length: 14 residues. The CDR3 nucleotides read TGTGCCACTGGGGAGACAGGGATGAACACTGAAGCTTTCTTT. Amino acid sequence: CATGETGMNTEAFF.

The chain couples TRBV9 to TRBJ2-7; weak D call: TRBD1 (6 bases). This CDR3 is built from 13 residues. Germline CDR1 reads SGDLS; CDR2 reads YYNGEE. V was clipped by 0 bases and J by 6 bases, with 10 bases between them. The CDR3 region is CASSVADRFEQYF. CDR3 nucleotide sequence: TGTGCCAGCAGCGTAGCTGACAGGTTCGAGCAGTACTTC.